The rows below give T cell receptor beta chains drawn from one sample of a study of blood T cell repertoires in COVID-19. The repertoire was sequenced with immunoSEQ multiplex PCR; TCRdb's copy has only in-frame clones and lacks some. Of approximately 290,000 clones in the sample, roughly 80% are singletons; the top ten hold 15% to 17%. The source material was peripheral blood. Receptors originate from a person in their 70s with COVID-19, enrolled during active disease. CDR3s include the opening cysteine and the closing phenylalanine or tryptophan. The D gene is left open where the match is weak. Only some rows state a clone size, as once, few, many or a class for expanded clones.

J: TRBJ2-7
D: TRBD1
V: TRBV27
size: few
CDR3: CASSPTGTGFYEQYF
DNA: TGTGCCAGCAGTCCCACCGGGACAGGTTTCTACGAGCAGTACTTC

J: TRBJ2-5
D: TRBD2
V: TRBV18
size: once
CDR3: CASSYSGTSGRETQYF
DNA: TGTGCCAGCTCCTACAGCGGGACTAGCGGGCGAGAGACCCAGTACTTC

J: TRBJ2-7
D: TRBD1
V: TRBV7-9
size: once
CDR3: CASSLDRVYEQYF
DNA: TGTGCCAGCTCCCTGGACAGGGTGTACGAGCAGTACTTC

J: TRBJ1-4
D: .
V: TRBV7-2
size: .
CDR3: CASSLVSWGVREKLFF
DNA: TGTGCCAGCAGCTTAGTCTCTTGGGGGGTGAGGGAAAAACTGTTTTTT

J: TRBJ1-2
D: .
V: TRBV9
size: once
CDR3: CASSVGGGAGYGYTF
DNA: TGTGCCAGCAGCGTAGGGGGGGGCGCTGGCTATGGCTACACCTTC

J: TRBJ1-2
D: .
V: TRBV6-2/TRBV6-3
size: many
CDR3: CASSYRSPSNYGYTF
DNA: TGTGCCAGCAGTTACCGGAGTCCATCTAACTATGGCTACACCTTC

J: TRBJ2-7
D: TRBD1
V: TRBV5-4
size: .
CDR3: CASSLGQARTYEQYF
DNA: TGTGCCAGCAGCCTCGGACAGGCCCGCACCTACGAGCAGTACTTC

J: TRBJ2-1
D: TRBD2
V: TRBV6-2/TRBV6-3
size: .
CDR3: CASSYRLAGGYEQFF
DNA: TGTGCCAGCAGTTACAGACTAGCGGGAGGTTATGAGCAGTTCTTC

J: TRBJ1-1
D: TRBD1
V: TRBV19
size: few
CDR3: CASIWDREAFF
DNA: TGTGCCAGTATTTGGGACAGAGAAGCTTTCTTT

J: TRBJ2-1
D: TRBD2
V: TRBV4-1
size: .
CDR3: CASSHGLAGGNEQFF
DNA: TGCGCCAGCAGCCACGGACTAGCGGGGGGCAATGAGCAGTTCTTC

J: TRBJ1-5
D: .
V: TRBV5-8
size: .
CDR3: CASSLVRRSLSNQPQHF
DNA: TGTGCCAGCAGCTTGGTACGAAGGAGTCTTAGCAATCAGCCCCAGCATTTT

J: TRBJ1-5
D: TRBD1
V: TRBV6-2/TRBV6-3
size: .
CDR3: CASSFSGGQSNQPQHF
DNA: TGTGCCAGCAGTTTTTCAGGGGGACAAAGCAATCAGCCCCAGCATTTT

J: TRBJ1-5
D: TRBD1
V: TRBV27
size: .
CDR3: CASSLFDRDREGPQHF
DNA: TGTGCCAGCAGTTTATTTGACCGGGACAGGGAAGGGCCCCAGCATTTT

J: TRBJ2-3
D: .
V: TRBV27
size: .
CDR3: CASTHGVTDTQYF
DNA: TGTGCCAGCACCCACGGGGTCACAGATACGCAGTATTTT

J: TRBJ1-5
D: TRBD1
V: TRBV5-6
size: .
CDR3: CASSGRDRVENQPQHF
DNA: TGTGCCAGCAGCGGTCGGGACAGGGTAGAAAATCAGCCCCAGCATTTT

J: TRBJ1-6
D: .
V: TRBV30
size: many
CDR3: CAWRDSNSPLHF
DNA: TGTGCCTGGAGAGACAGTAATTCACCCCTCCACTTT

J: TRBJ2-5
D: TRBD2
V: TRBV27
size: .
CDR3: CASSPLGTSLGETQYF
DNA: TGTGCCAGCAGTCCCCTTGGGACTAGCCTGGGAGAGACCCAGTACTTC

J: TRBJ1-4
D: .
V: TRBV15
size: .
CDR3: CATSRRSEEKLFF
DNA: TGTGCCACCAGCAGACGGTCGGAGGAAAAACTGTTTTTT

J: TRBJ2-1
D: TRBD2
V: TRBV24-1
size: .
CDR3: CATSDSWAGREFF
DNA: TGTGCCACCAGTGATTCATGGGCAGGGAGGGAGTTCTTC

J: TRBJ2-5
D: TRBD1
V: TRBV11-2
size: .
CDR3: CASSLRDSRGTQYF
DNA: TGTGCCAGCAGCTTAAGGGACAGTCGGGGGACCCAGTACTTC

J: TRBJ2-7
D: TRBD2
V: TRBV5-6
size: .
CDR3: CASSLFMAGDRYEQYF
DNA: TGTGCCAGCAGCTTGTTTATGGCGGGAGATCGCTACGAGCAGTACTTC

J: TRBJ1-2
D: TRBD1
V: TRBV7-6
size: .
CDR3: CASRKGQGGGEGYTF
DNA: TGTGCCAGCAGAAAGGGACAGGGCGGAGGCGAGGGCTACACCTTC

J: TRBJ1-1
D: .
V: TRBV28
size: .
CDR3: CASSLRQPEAFF
DNA: TGTGCCAGCAGCCTCAGACAGCCTGAAGCTTTCTTT

J: TRBJ1-5
D: .
V: TRBV6-5
size: .
CDR3: CASREGVSNQPQHF
DNA: TGTGCCAGCCGCGAGGGGGTTAGCAATCAGCCCCAGCATTTT

J: TRBJ2-3
D: TRBD2
V: TRBV7-3
size: .
CDR3: CASSVSGSGADTQYF
DNA: TGTGCCAGCAGCGTTAGCGGGAGTGGTGCAGATACGCAGTATTTT

J: TRBJ1-6
D: .
V: TRBV6-1
size: once
CDR3: CASSEFPAGVSPLHF
DNA: TGTGCCAGCAGTGAATTCCCGGCAGGTGTCTCACCCCTCCACTTT

J: TRBJ2-5
D: TRBD2
V: TRBV29-1
size: .
CDR3: CSAQGWGGETQYF
DNA: TGCAGCGCCCAGGGATGGGGGGGAGAGACCCAGTACTTC

J: TRBJ2-1
D: TRBD2
V: TRBV11-3
size: .
CDR3: CASSLSGRDYNEQFF
DNA: TGTGCCAGCAGCCTTAGCGGGAGGGACTACAATGAGCAGTTCTTC

J: TRBJ2-2
D: .
V: TRBV7-2
size: few
CDR3: CASSFSTGELFF
DNA: TGTGCCAGCAGCTTCTCCACCGGGGAGCTGTTTTTT

J: TRBJ2-5
D: TRBD2
V: TRBV29-1
size: .
CDR3: CTLCGGGTDRKKETQYF
DNA: TGCACCCTCTGCGGGGGGGGGACAGACCGAAAAAAAGAGACCCAGTACTTC